This passage covers 10 T cell receptor beta chains from one sample sequenced in a study of T cells after posttransplantation cyclophosphamide. The protocol was immunoSEQ multiplex PCR, while the TCRdb copy is restricted to in-frame clones and leaves out a portion. The sample yields approximately 21,000 clones, roughly 98% seen once. The specimen sequenced was naive CD8+ T cells sorted from PBMCs. These receptors were collected from a man in his forties in good health, CMV-negative, and a related stem cell transplant donor.

The chain joins TRBV19 to TRBJ2-2; tentatively, D is TRBD1 (6 bases). Per the germline V gene, CDR1 is LNHDA and CDR2 is SQIVND (reference sequence). Deletions cut 7 bases from V and 5 bases from J, with 14 bases between. The CDR3 has 14 residues. The CDR3 nucleotides are TGTGCCAGTACCACCGGACAGCTTACCGGGGAGCTGTTTTTT. This translates into CASTTGQLTGELFF.

This sequence joins TRBV29-1 and TRBJ1-2; 8 bases agree with TRBD1. The germline gives CDR1 SQVTM, CDR2 ANQGSEA. There are 14 residues in the CDR3. The trim removed 0 bases at V and 5 bases at J, leaving 5 bases unmatched. The CDR3 protein is CSVEDWTGTYGYTF. DNA for the CDR3: TGCAGCGTTGAAGATTGGACAGGGACTTATGGCTACACCTTC.

The chain combines TRBV29-1 with TRBJ2-7; tentatively, D is TRBD1 (5 bases). This CDR3 has 11 amino acids. Trimming stripped 4 bases from V and 2 bases from J, with 6 bases between. The germline V gene has CDR1 SQVTM and CDR2 ANQGSEA. Written as DNA, the CDR3 is TGCAGCGTTGGACAGACCTACGAGCAGTACTTC. This gives the protein CSVGQTYEQYF.

The chain couples TRBV23-1 to TRBJ2-7, with D unresolved. TRBV23-1 is known as an ORF, though its function is uncertain. The CDR3 covers 11 residues. Trimming stripped 8 bases from V and 5 bases from J, with 10 bases between. DNA of the CDR3: TGCGCCAGCGAGTCGTCGGACGAGCAGTACTTC. It codes for CASESSDEQYF.

This sequence joins TRBV25-1 and TRBJ2-7, with D uncertain. Germline CDR1 reads MGHDK; CDR2 reads SYGVNS. The CDR3 is 17 amino acids. Trimming took 5 bases from V and 2 from J, leaving 22 bases between them. CDR3 amino acids: CASSFRAGSTDAYEQYF. Here the CDR3 DNA reads TGTGCCAGCAGTTTCCGTGCCGGGTCCACCGACGCCTACGAGCAGTACTTC.

The genes are TRBV10-3 and TRBJ1-1; 9 bases align to TRBD1. Germline V CDR1 and CDR2: ENHRY, SYGVKD. V was pared by 5 bases and J by 4 bases, with 8 bases of the junction left unmatched. The CDR3 covers 15 residues. CDR3 in DNA: TGTGCCATCAGTAAGGAACAGGGGGCTTTCACTGAAGCTTTCTTT. Translation gives CAISKEQGAFTEAFF.

The genes are TRBV30 and TRBJ2-7; 7 bases are a match to TRBD2. This CDR3 spans 12 amino acids. Germline V lookup: CDR1 GTSNPN, CDR2 SVGIG (reference sequence). Trimming at V came to 5 bases and at J to 7 bases, leaving 8 bases not matched to a gene. The CDR3 sequence is CAWGWGGWEQYF. DNA of the CDR3: TGTGCCTGGGGATGGGGGGGGTGGGAGCAGTACTTC.

This chain links TRBV27 with TRBJ2-2; 7 bases are shared with TRBD1. CDR3 size: 12 residues. Germline V gene lookup returns CDR1 MNHEY and CDR2 SMNVEV (reference sequence). The CDR3 DNA follows: TGTGCGTCACAGGGGCCCACCGGGGAGCTGTTTTTT. Translation: CASQGPTGELFF.

V and J are TRBV7-2 and TRBJ2-7; 7 nucleotides agree with TRBD1. CDR1 and CDR2 from the germline V gene are SGHTA and FQGNSA. Trimming removed 5 bases from V and 1 base from J; junction bases left unmatched: 5. This CDR3 spans 14 amino acids. The CDR3 region is CASSAYRGSYEQYF. DNA of the CDR3: TGTGCCAGCAGCGCGTACAGGGGATCCTACGAGCAGTACTTC.

The chain uses TRBV19 and TRBJ2-1; 10 positions agree with TRBD2. J gave up 2 bases and V 3 bases, and 4 bases lay outside the gene matches. This CDR3 contains 16 residues. CDR1 LNHDA and CDR2 SQIVND come from the germline V gene (reference sequence). This CDR3 reads CASSIRTSGTYNEQFF. CDR3 nucleotides: TGTGCCAGTAGTATCCGGACTAGCGGCACCTACAATGAGCAGTTCTTC.